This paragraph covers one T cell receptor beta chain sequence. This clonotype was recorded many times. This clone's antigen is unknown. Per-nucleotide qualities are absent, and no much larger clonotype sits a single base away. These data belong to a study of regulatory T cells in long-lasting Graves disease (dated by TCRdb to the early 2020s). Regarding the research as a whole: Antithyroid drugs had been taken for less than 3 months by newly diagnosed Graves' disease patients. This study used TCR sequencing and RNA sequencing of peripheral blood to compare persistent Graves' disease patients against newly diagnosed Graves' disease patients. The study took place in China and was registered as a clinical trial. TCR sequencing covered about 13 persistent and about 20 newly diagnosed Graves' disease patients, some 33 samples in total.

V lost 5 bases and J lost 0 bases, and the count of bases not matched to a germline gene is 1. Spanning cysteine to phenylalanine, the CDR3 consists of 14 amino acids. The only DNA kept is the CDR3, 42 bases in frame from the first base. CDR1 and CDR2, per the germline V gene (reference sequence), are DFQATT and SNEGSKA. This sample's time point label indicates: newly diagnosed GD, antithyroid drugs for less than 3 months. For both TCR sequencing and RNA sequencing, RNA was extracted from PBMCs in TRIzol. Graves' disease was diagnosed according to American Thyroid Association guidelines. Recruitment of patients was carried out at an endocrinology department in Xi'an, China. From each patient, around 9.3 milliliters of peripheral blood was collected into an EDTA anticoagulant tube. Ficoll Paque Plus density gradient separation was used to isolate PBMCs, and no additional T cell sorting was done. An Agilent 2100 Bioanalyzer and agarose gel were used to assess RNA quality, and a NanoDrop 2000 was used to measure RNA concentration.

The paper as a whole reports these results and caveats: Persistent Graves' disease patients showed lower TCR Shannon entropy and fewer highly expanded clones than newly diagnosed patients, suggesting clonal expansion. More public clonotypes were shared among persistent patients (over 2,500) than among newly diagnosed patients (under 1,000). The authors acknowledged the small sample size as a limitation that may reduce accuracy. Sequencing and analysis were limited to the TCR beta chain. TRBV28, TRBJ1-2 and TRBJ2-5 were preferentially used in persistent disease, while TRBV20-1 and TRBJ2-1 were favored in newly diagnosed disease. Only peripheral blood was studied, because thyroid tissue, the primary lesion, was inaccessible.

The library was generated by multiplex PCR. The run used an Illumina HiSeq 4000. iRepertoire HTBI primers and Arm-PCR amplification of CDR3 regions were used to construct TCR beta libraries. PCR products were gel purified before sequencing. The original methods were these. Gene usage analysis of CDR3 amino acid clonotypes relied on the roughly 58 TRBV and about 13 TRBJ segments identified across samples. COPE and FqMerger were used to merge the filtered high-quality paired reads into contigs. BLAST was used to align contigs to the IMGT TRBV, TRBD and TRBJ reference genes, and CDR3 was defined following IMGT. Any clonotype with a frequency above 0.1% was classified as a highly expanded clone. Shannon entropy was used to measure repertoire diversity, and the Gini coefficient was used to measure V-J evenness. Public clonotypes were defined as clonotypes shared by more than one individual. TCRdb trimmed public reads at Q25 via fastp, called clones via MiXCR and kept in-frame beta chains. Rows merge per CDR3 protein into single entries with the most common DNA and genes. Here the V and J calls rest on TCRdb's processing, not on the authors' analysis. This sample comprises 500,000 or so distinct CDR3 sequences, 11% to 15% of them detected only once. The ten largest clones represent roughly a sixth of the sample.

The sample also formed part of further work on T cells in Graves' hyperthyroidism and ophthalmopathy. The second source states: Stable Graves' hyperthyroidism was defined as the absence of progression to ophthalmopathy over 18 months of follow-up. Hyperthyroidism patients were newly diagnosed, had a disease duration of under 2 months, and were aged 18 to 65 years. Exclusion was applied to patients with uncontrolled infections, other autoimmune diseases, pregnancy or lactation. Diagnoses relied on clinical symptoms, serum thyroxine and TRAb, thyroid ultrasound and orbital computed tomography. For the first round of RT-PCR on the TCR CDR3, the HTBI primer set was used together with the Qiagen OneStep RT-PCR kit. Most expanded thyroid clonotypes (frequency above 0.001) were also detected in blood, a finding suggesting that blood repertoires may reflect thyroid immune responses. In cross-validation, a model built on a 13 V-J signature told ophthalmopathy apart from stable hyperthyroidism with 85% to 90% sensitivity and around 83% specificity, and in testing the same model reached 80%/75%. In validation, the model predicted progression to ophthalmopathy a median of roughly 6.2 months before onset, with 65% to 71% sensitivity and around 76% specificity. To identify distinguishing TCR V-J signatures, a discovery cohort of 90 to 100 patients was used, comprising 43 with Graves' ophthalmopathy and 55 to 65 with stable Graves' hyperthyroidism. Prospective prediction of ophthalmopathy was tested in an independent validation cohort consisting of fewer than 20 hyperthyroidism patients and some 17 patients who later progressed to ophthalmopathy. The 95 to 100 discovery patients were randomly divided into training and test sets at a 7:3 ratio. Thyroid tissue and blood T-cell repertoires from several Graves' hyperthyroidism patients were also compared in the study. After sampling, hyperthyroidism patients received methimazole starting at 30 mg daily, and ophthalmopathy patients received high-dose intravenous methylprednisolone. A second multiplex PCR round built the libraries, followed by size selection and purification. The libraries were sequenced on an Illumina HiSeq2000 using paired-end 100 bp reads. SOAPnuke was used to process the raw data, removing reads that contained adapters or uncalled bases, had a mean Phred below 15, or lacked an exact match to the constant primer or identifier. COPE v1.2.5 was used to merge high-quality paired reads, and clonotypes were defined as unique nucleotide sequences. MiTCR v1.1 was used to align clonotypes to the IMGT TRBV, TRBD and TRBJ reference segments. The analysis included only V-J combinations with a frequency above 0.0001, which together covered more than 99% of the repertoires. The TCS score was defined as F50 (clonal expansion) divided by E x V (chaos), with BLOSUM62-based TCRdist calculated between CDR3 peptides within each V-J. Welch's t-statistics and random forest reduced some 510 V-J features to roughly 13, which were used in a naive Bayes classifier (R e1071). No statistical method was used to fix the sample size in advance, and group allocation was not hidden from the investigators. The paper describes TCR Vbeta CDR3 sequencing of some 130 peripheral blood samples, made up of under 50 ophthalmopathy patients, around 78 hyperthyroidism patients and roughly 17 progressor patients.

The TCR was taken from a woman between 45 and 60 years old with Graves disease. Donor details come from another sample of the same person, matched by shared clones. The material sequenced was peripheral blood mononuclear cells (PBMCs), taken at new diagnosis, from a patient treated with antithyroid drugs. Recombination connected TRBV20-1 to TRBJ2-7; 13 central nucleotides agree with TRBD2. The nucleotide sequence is TGCAGTGCTGGGACTAGCGGGACCTCCTACGAGCAGTACTTC. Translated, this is CSAGTSGTSYEQYF.